The rows below give T cell receptor beta chains drawn from one sample of a study of HIV-infected children after antiretroviral therapy interruption. One entry per CDR3 protein, called by TCRdb with MiXCR from the 3' RACE reads. Of around 50,000 distinct CDR3 sequences listed, 4.3% are singletons. The sample consisted of CD45RA+ CD4+ T cells from PBMCs, pooled from several time points, taken from a donor given antiretroviral therapy, either interrupted or continuous. The receptor source for this set is a pool of human donors with HIV. CDR3s include the opening cysteine and the closing phenylalanine or tryptophan. Each record gives: V gene, CDR3 length, clone size, D gene, J gene, CDR3 protein, CDR3 DNA. The D gene is left open where the match is weak. Size values are once, few and many counts, or a class for expanded clones, and some rows have none.

TRBV11-2	15	many	TRBD1	TRBJ1-1	CASSTGTGMNTEAFF	TGTGCCAGCAGCACTGGGACAGGAATGAACACTGAAGCTTTCTTT
TRBV7-9	12	many	NA	TRBJ2-7	CASSTTVGEQYF	TGTGCCAGCAGTACTACGGTGGGCGAGCAGTACTTC
TRBV12-3/TRBV12-4	10	few	NA	TRBJ2-5	CASSKETQYF	TGTGCCAGCAGTAAAGAGACCCAGTACTTC
TRBV6-2/TRBV6-3	13	many	NA	TRBJ2-3	CASSPYLVGTQYF	TGTGCCAGCAGTCCCTATCTAGTAGGCACGCAGTATTTT
TRBV7-9	14	many	NA	TRBJ2-2	CASSLVRDTGELFF	TGTGCCAGCAGCTTAGTTCGAGACACCGGGGAGCTGTTTTTT
TRBV12-3/TRBV12-4	15	many	NA	TRBJ2-2	CASSSPPRQAGELFF	TGTGCCAGCAGTTCCCCTCCCCGACAGGCCGGGGAGCTGTTTTTT
TRBV11-1	15	NA	TRBD2	TRBJ2-1	CASSFSGGSYNEQFF	TGTGCCAGTAGCTTCAGCGGGGGTTCCTACAATGAGCAGTTCTTC
TRBV29-1	10	few	NA	TRBJ2-4	CSVFTNIQYF	TGCAGCGTTTTCACAAACATTCAGTACTTC
TRBV6-1	13	many	NA	TRBJ2-7	CASTEGNGSEQYF	TGTGCCAGCACCGAGGGTAATGGTAGCGAGCAGTACTTC
TRBV28	13	many	NA	TRBJ2-7	CASSFPALYEQYF	TGTGCCAGCAGTTTTCCGGCACTCTACGAGCAGTACTTC
TRBV11-2	15	many	NA	TRBJ1-1	CASSPVPGVTTEAFF	TGTGCCAGCAGCCCTGTCCCGGGTGTGACCACTGAAGCTTTCTTT
TRBV11-3	16	many	TRBD2	TRBJ2-5	CASKPGTSKGQETQYF	TGTGCCAGCAAACCGGGGACTAGCAAAGGCCAAGAGACCCAGTACTTC
TRBV19	14	NA	TRBD1	TRBJ2-3	CASSTGQTQDTQYF	TGTGCCAGTAGCACGGGACAGACCCAGGATACGCAGTATTTT
TRBV11-3	14	NA	NA	TRBJ1-1	CASSFIGGSTEAFF	TGTGCCAGCAGCTTCATAGGAGGGAGCACTGAAGCTTTCTTT
TRBV6-1	14	many	NA	TRBJ1-2	CASSGLRGDYGYTF	TGTGCCAGCAGCGGTCTGAGGGGTGACTATGGCTACACCTTC
TRBV25-1	14	many	NA	TRBJ1-2	CASSALTGSSGYTF	TGTGCCAGCAGTGCCCTTACAGGGTCCTCCGGCTACACCTTC
TRBV18	14	many	NA	TRBJ2-7	CASSSQGNAYEQYF	TGTGCCAGCTCCTCGCAGGGGAACGCCTACGAGCAGTACTTC
TRBV30	12	many	NA	TRBJ2-7	CAWSVRWDEQYF	TGTGCCTGGAGTGTACGGTGGGACGAGCAGTACTTC
TRBV28	18	many	NA	TRBJ2-1	CASSPSQGIPLKYNEQFF	TGTGCCAGCAGTCCGTCACAGGGAATCCCTCTCAAATACAATGAGCAGTTCTTC
TRBV20-1	12	many	NA	TRBJ2-7	CSASASGVEQYF	TGCAGTGCTAGTGCCTCGGGGGTCGAGCAGTACTTC
TRBV11-2	19	NA	TRBD2	TRBJ2-7	CASSLEDLAGGPGYYEQYF	TGCGCCAGCAGCTTGGAAGACCTAGCGGGGGGGCCGGGATACTACGAGCAGTACTTC
TRBV14	14	many	NA	TRBJ2-2	CASSQGALSGELFF	TGTGCCAGCAGCCAAGGGGCCCTCTCCGGGGAGCTGTTTTTT
TRBV11-2	15	few	NA	TRBJ1-2	CASSLDLTDLYGYTF	TGTGCCAGCAGCTTAGATCTTACAGACCTCTATGGCTACACCTTC
TRBV6-6	15	medium-sized	NA	TRBJ2-5	CASSTGEDCQDTQYF	TGTGCCAGCTCTACTGGGGAAGATTGCCAAGACACCCAGTACTTT
TRBV2	14	many	NA	TRBJ2-1	CASIKGGAANEQFF	TGTGCCAGCATCAAGGGGGGGGCGGCCAATGAGCAGTTCTTC
TRBV2	14	NA	TRBD1	TRBJ2-7	CASRGQASSYEQYF	TGTGCCAGCAGGGGACAGGCCAGCTCCTACGAGCAGTACTTC
TRBV7-8	18	many	NA	TRBJ1-3	CASSLGLGQARSGNTIYF	TGTGCCAGCAGCTTAGGGTTAGGGCAGGCCCGCTCTGGAAACACCATATATTTT
TRBV2	14	many	TRBD1	TRBJ2-1	CASKRDRGVNEQFF	TGTGCCAGCAAGCGGGACAGGGGGGTCAATGAGCAGTTCTTC
TRBV10-3	12	many	NA	TRBJ1-1	CAISEARTEAFF	TGTGCCATCAGTGAAGCCAGGACTGAAGCTTTCTTT
TRBV28	14	few	NA	TRBJ1-6	CASSPQDYNSPLHF	TGTGCCAGCAGTCCCCAAGACTATAATTCACCCCTCCACTTT
TRBV11-2	13	many	NA	TRBJ2-1	CASSLDRENEQFF	TGTGCCAGCAGCTTAGACAGGGAGAATGAGCAGTTCTTC
TRBV25-1	13	many	TRBD2	TRBJ2-1	CASTEAGGNEQFF	TGTGCCAGCACCGAGGCGGGGGGCAATGAGCAGTTCTTC
TRBV24-1	15	many	TRBD2	TRBJ2-7	CATSDPGRGRYEQYF	TGTGCCACCAGTGACCCCGGACGCGGGAGATACGAGCAGTACTTC
TRBV27	15	NA	NA	TRBJ2-3	CASSSLDLGKDTQYF	TGTGCCAGCAGTTCCCTCGATTTAGGCAAGGATACGCAGTATTTT
TRBV28	14	NA	NA	TRBJ2-5	CASSSFPQGGTQYF	TGTGCCAGCAGTTCATTCCCTCAGGGGGGGACCCAGTACTTC
TRBV4-1	16	many	NA	TRBJ1-5	CASSPFQGAAGQPQHF	TGCGCCAGCAGCCCCTTCCAAGGGGCAGCTGGACAGCCCCAGCATTTT
TRBV12-3/TRBV12-4	14	few	NA	TRBJ1-1	CASSLVQGNTEAFF	TGTGCCAGCAGTTTAGTACAGGGGAACACTGAAGCTTTCTTT
TRBV24-1	14	many	NA	TRBJ2-5	CATSDWTDQETQYF	TGTGCCACCAGTGATTGGACAGATCAAGAGACCCAGTACTTC
TRBV12-3/TRBV12-4	17	NA	TRBD1	TRBJ2-3	CASSLGDRGQGSDTQYF	TGTGCCAGCAGTTTAGGGGACAGGGGGCAAGGATCAGATACGCAGTATTTT
TRBV7-2	14	many	NA	TRBJ1-6	CASSLMGLNSPLHF	TGTGCCAGCAGCTTAATGGGTTTGAATTCACCCCTCCACTTT
TRBV7-9	17	many	NA	TRBJ2-6	CASSFHTGFSGANVLTF	TGTGCCAGCAGCTTCCACACAGGATTCTCTGGGGCCAACGTCCTGACTTTC
TRBV20-1	14	many	TRBD1	TRBJ2-3	CSVPGQGARDTQYF	TGCAGTGTGCCGGGACAGGGGGCGCGGGATACGCAGTATTTT
TRBV27	14	many	NA	TRBJ2-2	CASSSPRTTGELFF	TGTGCCAGCAGTTCCCCGCGGACGACCGGGGAGCTGTTTTTT
TRBV11-3	17	many	TRBD1	TRBJ2-2	CASSTRPDRGGTGELFF	TGTGCCAGCAGCACACGCCCTGACAGGGGAGGTACCGGGGAGCTGTTTTTT
TRBV4-1	15	NA	NA	TRBJ2-7	CASSPQGQGNGEQHF	TGCGCCAGCAGCCCTCAGGGGCAGGGTAATGGCGAGCAGCACTTC
TRBV7-9	13	many	NA	TRBJ1-4	CASSQGENEKLFF	TGTGCCAGCAGCCAAGGGGAGAATGAAAAACTGTTTTTT
TRBV2	14	few	NA	TRBJ2-3	CASSRGPSTDTQYF	TGTGCCAGCAGTCGGGGTCCTAGCACAGATACGCAGTATTTT
TRBV2	13	few	NA	TRBJ2-3	CASTGRGTDTQYF	TGTGCCAGCACCGGGCGGGGCACAGATACGCAGTATTTT
TRBV12-3/TRBV12-4	14	many	NA	TRBJ1-2	CASSFRRGAEGYTF	TGTGCCAGCAGTTTCCGACGGGGGGCGGAAGGCTACACCTTC
TRBV30	13	NA	NA	TRBJ1-1	CAWSEDSYTEAFF	TGTGCCTGGAGTGAAGACAGTTACACTGAAGCTTTCTTT
TRBV2	16	many	TRBD2	TRBJ2-1	CASSEVGAGGGNEQFF	TGTGCCAGCAGTGAAGTAGGAGCGGGGGGCGGCAATGAGCAGTTCTTC